These 3 T cell receptor beta chains were sequenced from one sample in a study of regulatory T cells in long-lasting Graves disease. Sequencing libraries for TCR beta were prepared with iRepertoire HTBI primers and Arm-PCR of CDR3 regions. TCRdb called the multiplex PCR reads again in MiXCR, with one record for every CDR3 protein. The data hold 300,000 to 350,000 distinct CDR3 sequences, with less than 20% observed a single time. The time point was: persistent/refractory GD, antithyroid drugs over 5 years with positive TRAb. Extracted RNA from PBMCs served as the source of the TCR library. The specimen comprised peripheral blood mononuclear cells (PBMCs), sampled when the disease was refractory, from a patient treated with antithyroid drugs. The receptors shown here come from a female donor with Graves disease.

As concerns this clonotype: A single base separates this from a much larger clone, so it may be a read error. V and J are TRBV6-2 or TRBV6-3 and TRBJ1-4, with 9 positions matching TRBD1. V was clipped by 8 bases and J by 7 bases; unmatched bases: 8. The CDR3 consists of 14 residues. CDR1 and CDR2 from the germline V gene are MNHEY and SVGEGT. CDR3 residues: CASGNRGLGEKLFF. Written as DNA, the CDR3 is TGTGCCAGCGGTAACAGGGGGCTCGGTGAAAAACTGTTTTTT.

This clonotype was seen many times. The chain recombines TRBV7-2 with TRBJ1-1, with D possibly matching TRBD1 (5 bases). The CDR3 contains 14 residues. Trimming cost V 5 bases and J 3 bases, with 13 bases left between them. The germline V gene encodes CDR1 SGHTA and CDR2 FQGNSA. The CDR3 DNA sequence: TGTGCCAGCAGCCAGAGGGGAGGACACACTGAAGCTTTCTTT. This sequence encodes CASSQRGGHTEAFF.

This clonotype was recorded a few times. V and J are TRBV30 and TRBJ1-2, with a tentative D call TRBD1 (5 bases). The CDR3 runs 13 residues. The V end was cut by 3 bases, the J end by 8 bases, with 16 bases between. The germline V gene encodes CDR1 GTSNPN and CDR2 SVGIG (reference sequence). CDR3 sequence reads: CAWSVQGRRGYTF. DNA of the CDR3: TGTGCCTGGAGCGTCCAGGGACGGCGCGGCTACACCTTC.